This T cell receptor (beta chain) was recorded in a study of blood T cells in healthy people across ages (dated by TCRdb to between 2014 and 2017). Regarding the study in general: Template switching captured roughly one uniquely barcoded TCR beta cDNA molecule per two T cells in model experiments. For two donors (one aged 18 to 30 and one aged 80 or older), the study analyzed two additional independent replicas of 1 million unique cDNA reads from the same blood draw. Four age groups were formed from the donors: young (average roughly 15 years), middle-aged (approximately 39), aged (about 68) and long-lived (82). To track age-related changes in TCR beta repertoire diversity, the study relied on deep sequencing normalized with unique cDNA molecular identifiers. General study outcomes and caveats: Total diversity estimates from one million sequenced T cells were considered lower bounds and underestimates. As age increased, observed TCR beta diversity per million T cells dropped in a roughly linear way, and a significant reduction was already evident by age around 41. Since profiling was done on bulk unsorted PBMCs, naive and antigen-experienced compartments could not be conclusively compared. A strong correlation was found between observed TCR beta diversity and the percentage of naive T cells measured by flow cytometry. Because the CMV infection status of the donors was unknown, age-related changes in expanded clonotypes may potentially have been confounded. Compared with the aged group, the long-lived group had more naive CD4+ T cells, fewer expanded clones and increased TCR diversity, suggesting age selection.

Donors were 39 systemically healthy Caucasian individuals from Russia aged about 6 to 100 years. Each donor gave about 9.7 milliliters of peripheral blood, drawn into EDTA-treated Vacutainer tubes. Ficoll-Paque density-gradient centrifugation was used to isolate PBMCs, with at least 7 million per sample. Trizol reagent was used to extract total RNA from PBMCs, with at least 5 micrograms per sample. For every donor, an aliquot of PBMCs went through flow cytometry to measure the percentages of naive CD45RAhigh/CD27high T cells. Of note for this clonotype: Its antigen has not been determined. One end of the junction is discordant with germline, which a read error may explain.

Counted from cysteine to phenylalanine, this CDR3 has 12 amino acids. Just the 36-base CDR3 DNA is kept, in frame starting at base 1. Library preparation was by 5' RACE. TCRdb names Illumina HiSeq 2500 as the instrument used. The second PCR ran for roughly 7 to 12 cycles and used a J-beta primer mix along with a sample-barcoded 5' primer. Each TCR beta cDNA molecule received a unique molecular identifier from a template-switch 5' adaptor carrying 12 random nucleotides. Each sample yielded at least 3 million CDR3-containing paired-end reads. First-strand cDNA was synthesized from all RNA with the Mint cDNA synthesis kit, primed by a TRBC-specific oligonucleotide. Following uracil-DNA glycosylase treatment, all cDNA underwent a first 18-cycle PCR with the universal primers M1SS and BC2_uni_R. The source study handled its data this way. For normalization, 1 million high-quality reads were randomly selected from each sample, with every read carrying a distinct molecular identifier. Instead of being binned into consensus sequences, reads with shared molecular identifiers were discarded. MiTCR, with a Q25 quality threshold and the strictest error-elimination algorithm, was used for CDR3 identification, clonotype clustering and error correction. A nonparametric unseen species model using Euler transformation provided a lower-bound estimate of total TCR beta diversity. TCRdb handled the public reads itself, with Q25 trimming in fastp and clone calling in MiXCR, and kept productive beta chains. Each entry merges the rows of one CDR3 protein and shows their most common DNA and genes. TCRdb assigned the V and J calls; the authors' analysis was not used. For this sample there are roughly 1,000,000 distinct CDR3 sequences; roughly 24% appear just once. The top ten clonotypes cover around 0.75% of the sample.

This sample also belongs to another study, concerning T cells of mothers and their children. The other study reports the following: Donors were nine systemically healthy Caucasian individuals: three mothers and their six children. cDNA synthesis consumed the entire amount of extracted RNA, loaded at approximately 1.6 ug RNA in each 15 ul reaction. In the second PCR, the M1S primer added sample barcodes and 2-4 random nucleotides. Over 9.5 million TCR beta CDR3 reads were obtained for each mother, and 2.5 million to 3 million reads were obtained for each child. In both related and unrelated pairs, thymic selection shapes the output of TCR recombination in a similar way, with inherited differences having only a minor effect. Normalized repertoire overlap in related mother-child pairs was always slightly higher than in unrelated mother-child pairs, but the difference was never significant. No persistent microchimeric T cell clones were detected, at a sensitivity of around 97 clones per million clonotypes. In the study, deep NGS was used to compare the TCR beta repertoires of mothers and children, and features distinguishing related mother-child pairs from unrelated individuals were sought. On average, the children were approximately 11 +/- 4 years old, while the mothers were about 40 +/- 4 years old. After adapter ligation was performed with NEBNext reagents, the libraries were sequenced on an Illumina HiSeq 2000 with 100+100 nt paired-end reads. To prevent cross-contamination, the mother and child libraries were prepared one month apart and sequenced in separate runs. Between roughly 450,000 and 2,000,000 distinct TCR beta clonotypes were identified per donor. Naive TCR beta clonotypes were estimated from low-frequency clonotypes matched to each donor's FACS-determined naive share, without sorting.

Material: blood. The TCR sequence derives from a girl under 10 years old in good health. The rearrangement combines TRBV12-3 or TRBV12-4 with TRBJ2-5, with the D call perhaps TRBD1 or TRBD2, each one matching 5 bases. The nucleotide sequence reads as follows: TGTGCCAACAGTCAAGAGGGGGAGACCCAGTACTTC. It translates as CANSQEGETQYF.